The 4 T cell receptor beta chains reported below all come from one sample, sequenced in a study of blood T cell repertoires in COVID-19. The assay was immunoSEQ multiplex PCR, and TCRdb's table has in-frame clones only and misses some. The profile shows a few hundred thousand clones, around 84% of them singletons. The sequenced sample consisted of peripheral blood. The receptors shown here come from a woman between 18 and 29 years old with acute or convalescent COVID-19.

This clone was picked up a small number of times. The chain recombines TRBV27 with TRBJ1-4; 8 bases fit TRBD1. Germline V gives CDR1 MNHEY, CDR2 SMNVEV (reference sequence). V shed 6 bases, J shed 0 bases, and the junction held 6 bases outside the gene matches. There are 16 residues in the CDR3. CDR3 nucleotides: TGTGCCAGCAGATTGACAGGGGTAGCAACTAATGAAAAACTGTTTTTT. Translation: CASRLTGVATNEKLFF.

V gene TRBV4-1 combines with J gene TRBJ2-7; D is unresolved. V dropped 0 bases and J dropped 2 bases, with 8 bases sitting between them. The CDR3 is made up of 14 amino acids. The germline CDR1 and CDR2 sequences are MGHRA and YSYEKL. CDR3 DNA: TGCGCCAGCAGCCAAGAAAGGCTAGCCTACGAGCAGTACTTC. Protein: CASSQERLAYEQYF.

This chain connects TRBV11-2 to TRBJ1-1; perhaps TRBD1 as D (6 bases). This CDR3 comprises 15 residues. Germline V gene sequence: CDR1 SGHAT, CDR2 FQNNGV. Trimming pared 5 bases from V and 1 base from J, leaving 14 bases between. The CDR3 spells CASSLTGTQNTEAFF. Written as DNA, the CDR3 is TGTGCCAGCAGCCTAACCGGGACACAGAACACTGAAGCTTTCTTT.

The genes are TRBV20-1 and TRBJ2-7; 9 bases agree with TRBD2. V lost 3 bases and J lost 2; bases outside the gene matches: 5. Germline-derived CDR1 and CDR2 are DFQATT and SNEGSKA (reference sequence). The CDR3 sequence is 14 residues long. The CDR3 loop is CSASKAGGTYEQYF. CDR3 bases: TGCAGTGCTAGTAAAGCGGGAGGTACCTACGAGCAGTACTTC.